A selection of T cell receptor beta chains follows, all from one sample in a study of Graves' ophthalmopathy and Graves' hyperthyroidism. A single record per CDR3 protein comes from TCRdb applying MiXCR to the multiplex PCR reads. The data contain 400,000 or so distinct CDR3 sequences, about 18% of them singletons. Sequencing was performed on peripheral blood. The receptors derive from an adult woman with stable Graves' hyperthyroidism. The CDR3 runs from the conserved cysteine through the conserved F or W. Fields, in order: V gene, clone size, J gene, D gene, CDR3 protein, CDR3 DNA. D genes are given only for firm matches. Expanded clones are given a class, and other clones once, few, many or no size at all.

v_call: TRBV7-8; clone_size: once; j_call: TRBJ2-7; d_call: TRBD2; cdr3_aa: CASSRGGVREQYF; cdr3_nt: TGTGCCAGCAGCCGGGGGGGGGTCCGGGAGCAGTACTTC
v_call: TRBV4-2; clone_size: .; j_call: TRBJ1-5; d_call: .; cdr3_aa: CASSQVQFHSNQPQHF; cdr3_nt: TGTGCCAGCAGCCAAGTTCAGTTCCATAGCAATCAGCCCCAGCATTTT
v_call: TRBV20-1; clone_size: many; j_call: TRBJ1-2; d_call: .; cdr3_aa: CSARGASGTGYTF; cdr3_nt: TGCAGTGCTAGAGGCGCTTCGGGGACGGGCTACACCTTC
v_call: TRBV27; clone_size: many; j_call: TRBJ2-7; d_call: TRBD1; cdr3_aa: CASSTGQDSYEQYF; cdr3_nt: TGTGCCAGCTCCACGGGACAGGACTCCTACGAGCAGTACTTC
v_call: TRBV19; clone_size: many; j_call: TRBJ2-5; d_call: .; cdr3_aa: CASGEFQETQYF; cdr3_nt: TGTGCCAGCGGGGAGTTCCAAGAGACCCAGTACTTC
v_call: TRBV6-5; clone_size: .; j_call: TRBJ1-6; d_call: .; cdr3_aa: CASSYSRENSPLHF; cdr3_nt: TGTGCCAGCAGTTACTCCAGGGAAAATTCACCCCTCCACTTT
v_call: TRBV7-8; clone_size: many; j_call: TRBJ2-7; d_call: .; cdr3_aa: CASSPWDRDYEQYF; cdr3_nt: TGTGCCAGCAGCCCTTGGGACCGAGACTACGAGCAGTACTTC
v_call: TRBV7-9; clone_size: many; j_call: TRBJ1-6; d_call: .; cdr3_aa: CASSGESSYNSPLHF; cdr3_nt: TGTGCCAGCAGCGGAGAGAGCTCCTATAATTCACCCCTCCACTTT
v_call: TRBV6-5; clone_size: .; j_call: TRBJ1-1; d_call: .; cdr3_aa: CASSYVPAGRDTEAFF; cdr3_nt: TGTGCCAGCAGTTACGTCCCGGCAGGGAGGGACACTGAAGCTTTCTTT
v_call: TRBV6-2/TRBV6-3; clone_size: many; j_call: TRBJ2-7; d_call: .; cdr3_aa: CASPRKQAQTYEQYF; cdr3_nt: TGTGCCAGCCCACGAAAACAGGCTCAGACCTACGAGCAGTACTTC
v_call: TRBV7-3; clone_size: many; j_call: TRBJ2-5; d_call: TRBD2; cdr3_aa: CASSLGSGRGETQYF; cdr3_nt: TGTGCCAGCAGCTTAGGGAGCGGGAGAGGAGAGACCCAGTACTTC
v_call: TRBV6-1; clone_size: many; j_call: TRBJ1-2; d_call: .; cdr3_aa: CASSTGRANYGYTF; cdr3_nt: TGTGCCAGCAGTACGGGACGGGCTAACTATGGCTACACCTTC
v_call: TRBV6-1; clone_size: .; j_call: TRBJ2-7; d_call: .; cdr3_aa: CASSPYRGYEQYF; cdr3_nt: TGTGCCAGCAGTCCCTACCGGGGATACGAGCAGTACTTC
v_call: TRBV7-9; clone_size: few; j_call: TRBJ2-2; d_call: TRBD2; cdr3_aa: CASSYSGSGTGELFF; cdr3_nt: TGTGCCAGCAGCTACAGCGGGAGTGGCACCGGGGAGCTGTTTTTT
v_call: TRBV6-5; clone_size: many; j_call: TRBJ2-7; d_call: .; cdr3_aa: CASSNNNGQYF; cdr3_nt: TGTGCCAGCAGTAACAACAACGGGCAGTACTTC
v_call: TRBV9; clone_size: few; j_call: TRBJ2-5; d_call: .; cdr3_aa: CASSVGQYKETQYF; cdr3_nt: TGTGCCAGCAGCGTAGGGCAGTACAAAGAGACCCAGTACTTC
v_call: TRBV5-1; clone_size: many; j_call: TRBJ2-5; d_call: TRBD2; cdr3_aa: CASSPAPTSGRGETQYF; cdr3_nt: TGCGCCAGCAGCCCTGCCCCGACTAGCGGGAGAGGGGAGACCCAGTACTTC
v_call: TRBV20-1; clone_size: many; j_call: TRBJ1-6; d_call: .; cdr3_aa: CSARTKGLFSSYNSPLHF; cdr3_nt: TGCAGTGCTAGGACAAAAGGGCTTTTCAGCTCCTATAATTCACCCCTCCACTTT
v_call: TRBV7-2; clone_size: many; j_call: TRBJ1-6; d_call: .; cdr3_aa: CASGSPVYNSPLHF; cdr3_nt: TGTGCCAGCGGGTCCCCAGTCTATAATTCACCCCTCCACTTT
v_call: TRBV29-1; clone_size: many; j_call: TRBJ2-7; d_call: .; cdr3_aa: CSVEVAPYEQYF; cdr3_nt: TGCAGCGTTGAAGTAGCACCCTACGAGCAGTACTTC
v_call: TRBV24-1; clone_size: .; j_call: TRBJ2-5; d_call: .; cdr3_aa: CATSESQGLGETQYF; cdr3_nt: TGTGCCACCAGTGAATCGCAGGGGTTGGGAGAGACCCAGTACTTC
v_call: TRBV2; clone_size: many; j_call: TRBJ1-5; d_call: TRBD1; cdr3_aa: CASSGTGGNQPQHF; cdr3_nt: TGTGCCAGCAGTGGAACAGGGGGCAATCAGCCCCAGCATTTT
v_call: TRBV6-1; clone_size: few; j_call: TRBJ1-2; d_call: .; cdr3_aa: CASSRIRLYGYTF; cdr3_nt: TGTGCCAGCAGTCGAATCCGTCTCTATGGCTACACCTTC
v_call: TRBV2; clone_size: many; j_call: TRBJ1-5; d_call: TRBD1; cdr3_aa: CASREGTGINLPQHF; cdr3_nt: TGTGCCAGCAGGGAAGGGACAGGGATAAATCTGCCCCAGCATTTT
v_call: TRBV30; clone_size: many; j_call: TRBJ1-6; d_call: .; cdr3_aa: CACQPMGIYNSPLHF; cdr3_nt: TGTGCCTGCCAACCAATGGGGATCTATAATTCACCCCTCCACTTT
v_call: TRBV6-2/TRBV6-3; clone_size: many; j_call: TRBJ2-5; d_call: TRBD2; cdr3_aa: CASSSAWTSGRVQETQYF; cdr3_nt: TGTGCCAGCAGTTCTGCCTGGACTAGCGGGAGGGTCCAAGAGACCCAGTACTTC
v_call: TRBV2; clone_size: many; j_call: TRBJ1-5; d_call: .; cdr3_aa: CASSEFWGGNQPQHF; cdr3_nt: TGTGCCAGCAGTGAATTTTGGGGGGGCAATCAGCCCCAGCATTTT
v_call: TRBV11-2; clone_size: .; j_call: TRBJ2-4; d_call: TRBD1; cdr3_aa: CASSLDLSKTGDLFYPLAKNIQYF; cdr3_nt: TGTGCCAGCAGCTTAGACTTGTCCAAGACAGGGGACCTCTTCTACCCTCTAGCCAAAAACATTCAGTACTTC
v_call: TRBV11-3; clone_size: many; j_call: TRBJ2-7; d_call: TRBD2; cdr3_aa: CASRWTSEPYEQYF; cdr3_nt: TGTGCCAGCAGATGGACTAGCGAGCCCTACGAGCAGTACTTC
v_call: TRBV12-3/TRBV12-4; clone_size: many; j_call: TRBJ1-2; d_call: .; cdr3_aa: CASNDDQGNYGYTF; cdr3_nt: TGTGCCAGCAACGATGACCAGGGTAACTATGGCTACACCTTC
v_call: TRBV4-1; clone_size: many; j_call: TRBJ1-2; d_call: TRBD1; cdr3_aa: CASSQVGQGWNNYGYTF; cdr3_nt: TGCGCCAGCAGCCAAGTGGGACAGGGATGGAATAACTATGGCTACACCTTC